A selection of T cell receptor beta chains follows, all from one sample in a study of OX40 agonist ivuxolimab in advanced cancers. Only in-frame clones appear in the TCRdb table, and some are missing; sequencing was by immunoSEQ multiplex PCR. The sample gives some 83,000 clones, 93% of which show up once; about 6.4% is in the top ten. The input for sequencing was CD4+ or CD8+ T cells sorted from blood, taken in a trial of the OX40 agonist ivuxolimab. The source of these receptors is an adult with an advanced solid tumor such as melanoma, head and neck, liver or kidney cancer. CDR3s include the opening cysteine and the closing phenylalanine or tryptophan. Fields, in order: clone size, V gene, D gene, J gene, CDR3 protein, CDR3 DNA. D genes are given only for firm matches. Size is omitted from some rows. Given values are once, few, many or a class for expanded clones.

NA,TRBV18,NA,TRBJ1-4,CASSPRGLSNYGTNEKLFF,TGTGCCAGCTCACCACGAGGCTTGTCTAATTACGGGACTAATGAAAAACTGTTTTTT
NA,TRBV7-2,NA,TRBJ2-7,CASSLGRLYEQYF,TGTGCCAGCAGCTTAGGAAGGCTTTACGAGCAGTACTTC
NA,TRBV27,TRBD1,TRBJ1-6,CASRKSTGGGYNSPLHF,TGTGCCAGCAGGAAATCTACAGGGGGCGGATATAATTCACCCCTCCACTTT
NA,TRBV10-3,TRBD2,TRBJ2-1,CAISDSGSEQFF,TGTGCCATCAGTGATAGCGGGAGTGAGCAGTTCTTC
NA,TRBV6-5,NA,TRBJ1-2,CASSYEGTYGYTF,TGTGCCAGCAGTTACGAGGGTACCTATGGCTACACCTTC
once,TRBV19,NA,TRBJ2-1,CASSIGSLEQFF,TGTGCTTCTAGTATAGGTTCTTTGGAGCAGTTCTTC
few,TRBV29-1,NA,TRBJ1-1,CSVEGNTEAFF,TGCAGCGTTGAGGGGAACACTGAAGCTTTCTTT
NA,TRBV5-4,NA,TRBJ2-4,CAVSSGWGAKNIQYF,TGTGCAGTAAGCTCGGGATGGGGGGCCAAAAACATTCAGTACTTC
NA,TRBV7-9,NA,TRBJ2-3,CASTLIRGGSNTDTQYF,TGTGCCAGCACCCTCATTAGAGGTGGGAGTAACACAGATACGCAGTATTTT
NA,TRBV30,TRBD1,TRBJ1-6,CAWEGDSYNSPLHF,TGTGCCTGGGAAGGGGACAGCTATAATTCACCCCTCCACTTT
NA,TRBV9,NA,TRBJ1-2,CASSALYGYTF,TGTGCCAGCAGCGCCCTCTATGGCTACACCTTC
NA,TRBV4-3,TRBD2,TRBJ2-7,CASSQVLAGTYEQYF,TGCGCCAGCAGCCAAGTACTAGCGGGGACCTACGAGCAGTACTTC
NA,TRBV15,NA,TRBJ2-7,CATSSGRAYEQYF,TGTGCCACCAGCTCGGGACGGGCCTACGAGCAGTACTTC
NA,TRBV29-1,NA,TRBJ2-1,CSVEGLGAWDEQFF,TGCAGCGTTGAGGGCCTGGGTGCCTGGGATGAGCAGTTCTTC
NA,TRBV4-2,NA,TRBJ2-1,CASTQYPSAIYNEQFF,TGTGCCAGCACCCAGTACCCTAGCGCAATCTACAATGAGCAGTTCTTC
NA,TRBV28,NA,TRBJ2-2,CASSFLAVTGELFF,TGTGCCAGCAGTTTCCTAGCTGTCACCGGGGAGCTGTTTTTT
NA,TRBV29-1,NA,TRBJ2-7,CSVEDGGGYEQYF,TGCAGCGTTGAAGATGGTGGGGGGTACGAGCAGTACTTC
NA,TRBV5-8,NA,TRBJ2-3,CASSFWEFRGDTQYF,TGTGCCAGCAGCTTTTGGGAGTTTAGGGGAGATACGCAGTATTTT
NA,TRBV6-5,NA,TRBJ2-7,CASSYGGNVYEQYF,TGTGCCAGCAGTTACGGCGGGAATGTCTACGAGCAGTACTTC
NA,TRBV27,NA,TRBJ2-2,CASSLYPGTANTGELFF,TGTGCCAGCAGTTTGTACCCCGGGACGGCGAACACCGGGGAGCTGTTTTTT
NA,TRBV27,NA,TRBJ2-1,CASSFQSTGEQFF,TGTGCCAGCAGTTTTCAAAGTACGGGGGAGCAGTTCTTC
NA,TRBV6-6,NA,TRBJ1-5,CASTYEGKLTQPQHF,TGTGCCAGCACCTACGAGGGCAAACTGACCCAGCCCCAGCATTTT
NA,TRBV13,TRBD2,TRBJ2-7,CASSSVAGSYEQYF,TGTGCCAGCAGCTCCGTAGCGGGCTCCTACGAGCAGTACTTC
NA,TRBV7-8,NA,TRBJ2-5,CASSLGVSYQETQYF,TGTGCCAGCAGCTTAGGTGTATCCTACCAAGAGACCCAGTACTTC
NA,TRBV5-1,NA,TRBJ1-2,CASSYTAGPKVILSNGYTF,TGCGCCAGCAGCTACACGGCAGGGCCCAAAGTAATCCTATCAAATGGCTACACCTTC
NA,TRBV11-2,NA,TRBJ2-2,CASSLQQPGELFF,TGTGCCAGCAGCTTACAGCAGCCCGGGGAGCTGTTTTTT
NA,TRBV9,NA,TRBJ2-3,CASSSVDTDTQYF,TGTGCCAGCTCCTCAGTGGACACAGATACGCAGTATTTT
NA,TRBV7-9,NA,TRBJ2-7,CASSYTTYEQYF,TGTGCCAGCAGTTACACTACCTACGAGCAGTACTTC
once,TRBV27,NA,TRBJ2-5,CASSRLRQGTETQYF,TGTGCCAGCAGCCGCCTGAGGCAGGGCACGGAGACCCAGTACTTC
NA,TRBV27,TRBD2,TRBJ2-2,CASCPSSGSGYTGELFF,TGTGCCAGCTGTCCCTCATCGGGTAGCGGGTACACCGGGGAGCTGTTTTTT
NA,TRBV5-6,NA,TRBJ2-7,CASSLSGTNEQYF,TGTGCCAGCAGCTTGTCCGGGACAAACGAGCAGTACTTC
NA,TRBV6-1,NA,TRBJ1-5,CASSETKGYSNQPQHF,TGTGCCAGCAGTGAAACGAAAGGGTATAGCAATCAGCCCCAGCATTTT
NA,TRBV28,TRBD1,TRBJ1-2,CASSFGTGSYGYTF,TGTGCCAGCAGTTTTGGGACAGGCAGTTATGGCTACACCTTC
NA,TRBV5-1,NA,TRBJ2-5,CASSLDPGYQETQYF,TGCGCCAGCAGCTTGGATCCGGGGTACCAAGAGACCCAGTACTTC
NA,TRBV2,TRBD1,TRBJ1-1,CASRQGGTEAFF,TGTGCCAGTCGACAGGGAGGGACTGAAGCTTTCTTT
NA,TRBV6-1,NA,TRBJ2-7,CASSAGMASYEQYF,TGTGCCAGCAGTGCCGGGATGGCTTCCTACGAGCAGTACTTC
NA,TRBV13,NA,TRBJ2-1,CASTERGSSYNEQFF,TGTGCCAGCACCGAACGGGGGAGCTCCTACAATGAGCAGTTCTTC
NA,TRBV2,NA,TRBJ2-1,CASSDRSFNEQFF,TGTGCCAGCAGTGACAGGTCCTTCAATGAGCAGTTCTTC
NA,TRBV7-9,NA,TRBJ1-3,CASSLAHREPGNTIYF,TGTGCCAGCAGCTTAGCGCATAGGGAGCCTGGAAACACCATATATTTT
once,TRBV6-6,TRBD1,TRBJ1-6,CASSRDRGYNSPLHF,TGTGCCAGCAGTAGGGACAGGGGCTATAATTCACCCCTCCACTTT
once,TRBV9,NA,TRBJ2-1,CASSVGREQFF,TGTGCCAGCAGCGTAGGCAGGGAGCAGTTCTTC
NA,TRBV9,TRBD2,TRBJ2-1,CASSVEGSGPYNEQFF,TGTGCCAGCAGCGTAGAGGGTAGCGGGCCCTACAATGAGCAGTTCTTC
NA,TRBV5-4,NA,TRBJ1-1,CASLPPGWRVAMNTEAFF,TGTGCCAGTCTACCCCCTGGTTGGAGGGTGGCCATGAACACTGAAGCTTTCTTT
NA,TRBV19,TRBD2,TRBJ2-2,CASSILTSGNTGELFF,TGTGCCAGTAGTATCCTGACTAGCGGGAACACCGGGGAGCTGTTTTTT
NA,TRBV27,NA,TRBJ2-2,CASSLWGNTGELFF,TGTGCCAGCAGTTTGTGGGGGAACACCGGGGAGCTGTTTTTT